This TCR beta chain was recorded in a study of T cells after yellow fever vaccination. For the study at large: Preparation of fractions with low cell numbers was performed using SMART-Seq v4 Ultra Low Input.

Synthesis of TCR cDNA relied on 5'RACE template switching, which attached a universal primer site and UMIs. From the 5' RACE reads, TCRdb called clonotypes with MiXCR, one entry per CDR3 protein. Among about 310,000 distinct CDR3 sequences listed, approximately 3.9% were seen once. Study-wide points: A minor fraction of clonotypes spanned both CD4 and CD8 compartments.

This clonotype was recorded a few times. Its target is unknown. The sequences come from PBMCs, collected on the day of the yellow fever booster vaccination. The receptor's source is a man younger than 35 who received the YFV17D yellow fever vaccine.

The CDR3 sequence is CASRKKASGYQETQYF. The CDR3 coding sequence is TGTGCCAGCAGGAAGAAGGCTAGCGGGTATCAAGAGACCCAGTACTTC. The chain has TRBV2 and TRBJ2-5; TRBD2 matches at 8 bases. Germline V gene sequence: CDR1 SNHLY, CDR2 FYNNEI. The CDR3 is made up of 16 amino acids. J lost 2 bases, V lost 6 bases, and 11 bases had no gene match. Looking up the rest from reference TRBV2 and TRBJ2-5 gives the full variable domain: EPEVTQTPSHQVTQMGQEVILRCVPISNHLYFYWYRQILGQKVEFLVSFYNNEISEKSEIFDDQFSVERPDGSNFTLKIRSTKLEDSAMYFCASRKKASGYQETQYFGPGTRLLVL.